Listed here are 15 T cell receptor beta chains from one sample, sequenced in a study of PD-1 and CTLA-4 blockade in melanoma. Profiled with immunoSEQ multiplex PCR; TCRdb holds only in-frame clones, not every one. Here the sample spans 25,000 to 35,000 clones, 75% to 95% being singletons. Material: CD8+ T cells from peripheral blood, obtained from a patient given anti-PD-1 treatment. The receptors stem from a human donor with melanoma.

The chain combines TRBV11-2 with TRBJ2-3, with TRBD1 matching over 10 bases. The CDR3 totals 15 residues. V shed 6 bases, J shed 3 bases, and the junction held 6 bases outside the gene matches. CDR1 is SGHAT and CDR2 is FQNNGV in the germline V gene. The CDR3 DNA is TGTGCCAGCAGATCCCGGGACAGGGGAACAGATACGCAGTATTTT. Its protein product is CASRSRDRGTDTQYF.

This clone has a handful of counts. The CDR3 spells CASSLTAGEVGTEAFF. The CDR3 region has the DNA TGTGCCAGCAGCCTTACTGCGGGGGAGGTAGGCACTGAAGCTTTCTTT. The chain links TRBV16 to TRBJ1-1, with a possible D match to TRBD1 (5 bases). CDR1 is KGHSY and CDR2 is FQNENV in the germline V gene. V gave up 4 bases and J gave up 4 bases, with 19 bases separating them. CDR3 size: 16 residues. The full variable domain, its missing parts supplied by reference TRBV16 and TRBJ1-1, is GEEVAQTPKHLVRGEGQKAKLYCAPIKGHSYVFWYQQVLKNEFKFLISFQNENVFDETGMPKERFSAKCLPNSPCSLEIQATKLEDSAVYFCASSLTAGEVGTEAFFGQGTRLTVV.

This clone was recorded only once. The chain couples TRBV7-6 to TRBJ2-6, with D possibly called TRBD1 or TRBD2 (5 bases each). This CDR3 has 15 amino acids. Germline CDR1 and CDR2: SGHVS and FNYEAQ. V was cut by 0 bases and J by 4 bases, with 7 bases left in between. CDR3 DNA sequence: TGTGCCAGCAGCTTAGCCGGGGACGGGGCCAACGTCCTGACTTTC. Its translation is CASSLAGDGANVLTF.

This rearrangement joins TRBV11-2 to TRBJ2-1, with a possible D match to TRBD1 (6 bases). Per the germline V gene, CDR1 is SGHAT and CDR2 is FQNNGV. The CDR3 sequence is 15 residues long. V gave up 0 bases and J gave up 4 bases, with 10 bases separating them. CDR3 bases: TGTGCCAGCAGCTTAGAGGTAGGGGGTTACAATGAGCAGTTCTTC. Its protein product is CASSLEVGGYNEQFF.

This rearrangement joins TRBV30 to TRBJ2-7; 7 bases are a match to TRBD2. The CDR3 is made up of 14 amino acids. Per the germline V gene, CDR1 is GTSNPN and CDR2 is SVGIG (reference sequence). The J segment lost 3 bases and the V segment lost 0 bases, leaving 5 bases of the junction unmatched. The CDR3 DNA reads as TGTGCCTGGAGTGTATTCGGGGGGATCTACGAGCAGTACTTC. Its protein is CAWSVFGGIYEQYF.

The V gene is TRBV29-1, the J gene TRBJ2-3; D not certain. V shed 8 bases and J shed 6 bases, with 9 bases lying between them. Germline lookup yields CDR1 SQVTM and CDR2 ANQGSEA. The CDR3 consists of 10 residues. The CDR3 region is CSLLTDTQYF. Written as DNA, the CDR3 is TGCAGCCTTCTAACGGATACGCAGTATTTT.

The gene calls are TRBV19 and TRBJ1-4, with 7 bases aligning to TRBD1. This CDR3 spans 17 amino acids. V dropped 5 bases and J dropped 6; count of bases not matched to a gene: 15. The V gene's germline CDR1 is LNHDA and CDR2 SQIVND (reference sequence). The CDR3 loop is CASSARTHRGLDEKLFF. CDR3 nucleotides: TGTGCCAGTAGTGCCCGGACTCACAGGGGATTGGATGAAAAACTGTTTTTT.

This sequence joins TRBV12-2 and TRBJ2-2; the table's TRBD1 call for D was not verified on the DNA. TRBV12-2 corresponds to a pseudogene. CDR3 length: 14 amino acids. The CDR3 nucleotides are TGTGCAAGTCGCCCAGGTTCGAACACCGGGGAGCTGTTTTTT. It specifies CASRPGSNTGELFF.

The rearrangement uses TRBV19 and TRBJ1-1; D is perhaps TRBD1 (6 bases). The CDR3 totals 14 residues. V lost 3 bases and J 5 bases, leaving 13 bases between the germline ends. Germline CDR1 and CDR2: LNHDA and SQIVND (reference sequence). The CDR3 sequence is CASSMGAGRTEAFF. The CDR3 region has the DNA TGTGCCAGTAGTATGGGGGCCGGTAGGACTGAAGCTTTCTTT. Based on the CDR3 plus reference TRBV19 and TRBJ1-1, the full variable domain is DGGITQSPKYLFRKEGQNVTLSCEQNLNHDAMYWYRQDPGQGLRLIYYSQIVNDFQKGDIAEGYSVSREKKESFPLTVTSAQKNPTAFYLCASSMGAGRTEAFFGQGTRLTVV.

CDR3 sequence reads: CASSVAAGTSPHEQYF. The CDR3 DNA sequence: TGTGCCAGCAGCGTAGCCGCCGGGACTAGCCCTCACGAGCAGTACTTC. The chain links TRBV9 to TRBJ2-7; 9 bases are shared with TRBD2. Germline values: CDR1 SGDLS, CDR2 YYNGEE. With 0 bases clipped from V and 5 bases from J, the junction kept 9 bases outside the gene matches. CDR3 size: 16 residues.

The rearrangement uses TRBV29-1 and TRBJ2-2, with 10 positions matching TRBD2. V lost 5 bases, J lost 3 bases, and 9 bases stayed unmatched. CDR3 length: 16 amino acids. CDR1 and CDR2 from the germline V gene are SQVTM and ANQGSEA. CDR3 residues: CSVTTGTSAYTGELFF. CDR3 DNA: TGCAGCGTTACGACCGGGACTAGCGCATACACCGGGGAGCTGTTTTTT.

The rearrangement uses TRBV6-5 and TRBJ1-1; 10 bases are shared with TRBD1. The J segment lost 5 bases and the V segment lost 6 bases, leaving 6 bases of the junction unmatched. The CDR3 sequence is 14 residues long. Germline values: CDR1 MNHEY, CDR2 SVGAGI. As DNA, the CDR3 is TGTGCCAGCAGCCTAGGGACAGGGGAGACTGAAGCTTTCTTT. Its protein product is CASSLGTGETEAFF.

The chain joins TRBV6-6 to TRBJ2-5, with D possibly being TRBD2 (5 bases). Trimming took off 5 bases at V and 2 bases at J, with 9 bases between the two ends. The CDR3 runs to 13 residues. Per the germline V gene, CDR1 is MNHNY and CDR2 is SVGAGI (reference sequence). The CDR3 nucleotides read TGTGCCAGCAGTCGGGGTCCTCAAGAGACCCAGTACTTC. Translation gives CASSRGPQETQYF.

The chain joins TRBV3-1 (or the pseudogene TRBV3-2) to TRBJ2-1, with 7 positions matching TRBD2. Unmatched junction bases numbered 7, after V lost 1 base and J lost 7 bases. The CDR3 consists of 15 residues. CDR1 is LGHDT, CDR2 YNNKEL, per germline (reference sequence). In DNA, the CDR3 is TGTGCCAGCAGCCAAGGCGGGGGAACGGGTAATGAGCAGTTCTTC. Translation: CASSQGGGTGNEQFF.

This clone was seen once. The chain recombines TRBV3-1 (or the pseudogene TRBV3-2) with TRBJ2-3, with D possibly being TRBD2 (6 bases). V gave up 0 bases and J gave up 2 bases, with 12 bases separating them. The CDR3 runs to 16 residues. Germline V lookup: CDR1 LGHDT, CDR2 YNNKEL (reference sequence). CDR3 sequence (DNA): TGTGCCAGCAGCCAAGATGACGGGGACTTCACAGATACGCAGTATTTT. Amino acids: CASSQDDGDFTDTQYF.